The 7 T cell receptor beta chains below come from one sample, sequenced in a study of control samples from healthy donors and cancer patients (TCRdb year 2020). Receptor libraries were prepared by the immunoSEQ multiplex PCR assay. The immuneACCESS repertoire file appears here via TCRdb, limited to in-frame rearrangements. These files lack a portion of the clones; in checked studies, under half of the deficit traces to unresolved V genes, and the cause of the others is not known. Present in this sample are about 130,000 clones, around nine tenths of which were seen just once. The ten top clones hold less than 2.5% of the sample. Sequenced material: blood. The receptors originated from a man aged 18 to 29 in good health.

The V call is TRBV6-7, the J call TRBJ2-7; 9 nucleotides match TRBD1. TRBV6-7 is marked as an open reading frame, function uncertain. The CDR3 runs to 19 residues. The ends lost 2 bases at V and 0 bases at J; junction bases unmatched: 14. The CDR3, as DNA: TGTGCCAGCAGTTACAACCTCCGGACAGGGGACCTCCCCTCCTACGAGCAGTACGTC. Translated, it gives CASSYNLRTGDLPSYEQYV.

The chain couples TRBV12-5 to TRBJ2-1; 8 bases map to TRBD2. With 4 bases clipped from V and 9 bases from J, the junction kept 11 bases outside the gene matches. The CDR3 totals 15 residues. CDR1 and CDR2 from the germline V gene are LGHNT and FRNRAP. CDR3 residues: CASGSTSAGRSEQFF. The CDR3 DNA is TGTGCTAGTGGTTCGACTAGCGCGGGGAGGAGTGAGCAGTTCTTC.

This clone was seen a single time. V usage is TRBV25-1 and J usage is TRBJ2-1; 7 bases are a match to TRBD1. CDR3 length: 11 amino acids. The germline V gene encodes CDR1 MGHDK and CDR2 SYGVNS. V dropped 10 bases and J dropped 9; count of bases not matched to a gene: 6. This CDR3 is CATEQGPEQFF. The CDR3 region has the DNA TGTGCCACCGAACAGGGGCCTGAGCAGTTCTTC.

This chain uses TRBV6-5 with TRBJ1-4; no definite D call. CDR3 size: 15 residues. The V and J ends lost 7 bases and 1 base respectively, with 13 bases between them. Germline loops: CDR1 MNHEY, CDR2 SVGAGI. In DNA, the CDR3 is TGTGCCAGCACCTTGAATGGGGTAACTAATGAAAAACTGTTTTTT. Encoded protein: CASTLNGVTNEKLFF.

The sample holds one count of this clone. V usage is TRBV7-9 and J usage is TRBJ2-1; TRBD1 matches 10 bases. This CDR3 spans 16 amino acids. J gave up 2 bases and V 2 bases, and 3 bases lay outside the gene matches. The V gene's germline CDR1 is SEHNR and CDR2 FQNEAQ (reference sequence). The CDR3 nucleotides read TGTGCCAGCAGCTTAAGGGGGACAGGGGCCTACAATGAGCAGTTCTTC. Translating it yields CASSLRGTGAYNEQFF.

The rearrangement links TRBV7-6 to TRBJ2-6; D not certain. CDR1 and CDR2 from the germline V gene are SGHVS and FNYEAQ. This CDR3 spans 16 amino acids. V shed 1 base and J shed 0 bases, with 7 bases lying between them. CDR3 loop: CASSLGARSGANVLTF. The DNA for the CDR3 is TGTGCCAGCAGCTTAGGGGCTCGCTCTGGGGCCAACGTCCTGACTTTC.

The chain links TRBV2 to TRBJ2-2; D possibly corresponds to TRBD1 (5 bases). The V gene's germline CDR1 is SNHLY and CDR2 FYNNEI. The CDR3 spans 13 residues. Trimming removed 2 bases at V and 8 bases at J, with 9 bases between. The CDR3 is CASSERRAGELFF. The CDR3 DNA follows: TGTGCCAGCAGTGAACGCAGGGCTGGGGAGCTGTTTTTT.